This T cell receptor beta chain was profiled in a study of CD8 T cells in ankylosing spondylitis. Findings and caveats of the study: Within ankylosing spondylitis blood, a TCR beta motif made up of eight or nine highly homologous variants appeared to be characteristic.

This clonotype was seen repeatedly, ten times or more. No antigen is known for it. TCRdb reanalysed the 5' RACE reads using MiXCR and keeps one entry per CDR3 protein. The table has 500,000 to 650,000 distinct CDR3 sequences, approximately 5.3% seen once. Germline assignment: CDR1 MDHEN and CDR2 SYDVKM. The CDR3 covers 15 residues. The V end was cut by 4 bases, the J end by 2 bases, with 14 bases between. This chain connects TRBV28 to TRBJ2-5, with D possibly TRBD1 on 6 matching bases. The sequence was collected from a male donor with ankylosing spondylitis. The sequencing sample was made of blood, either unsorted or a sorted T cell fraction (not recorded which). The CDR3 loop is CASSSRTELQETQYF. CDR3 nucleotides: TGTGCCAGCAGTTCAAGGACAGAACTTCAAGAGACCCAGTACTTC.